This TCR beta chain stems from a study of shared clonotypes between healthy human individuals. Approximately 100 million PBMCs served as the genomic DNA source for unsorted samples. The method was immunoSEQ multiplex PCR; TCRdb's version includes in-frame clones alone and lacks a portion of them. The sample yields fewer than 550,000 clones, about 75% seen once. This sequence was found in a woman in her thirties or forties in good health. Some clones in this sample may be carry-over from other donors' samples. Specimen: PBMCs.

CDR3 sequence reads: CASSQEVGSAYGYTF. CDR3 bases: TGTGCCAGCAGCCAAGAGGTGGGCTCCGCCTATGGCTACACCTTC. This sequence joins TRBV14 and TRBJ1-2; D ambiguous. There are 15 residues in the CDR3. The germline V and J ends were trimmed by 0 bases and 4 bases, with 12 bases remaining between them. Per the germline V gene, CDR1 is SGHDN and CDR2 is FVKESK. The whole variable domain, remainder taken from reference TRBV14 and TRBJ1-2, is EAGVTQFPSHSVIEKGQTVTLRCDPISGHDNLYWYRRVMGKEIKFLLHFVKESKQDESGMPNNRFLAERTGGTYSTLKVQPAELEDSGVYFCASSQEVGSAYGYTFGSGTRLTVV.